The 24 T cell receptor beta chains reported below all come from one sample, sequenced in a study of blood T cell repertoires in COVID-19. This table comes from immunoSEQ multiplex PCR, and its TCRdb copy is limited to in-frame clones, with some not included. The sample holds 200,000 to 300,000 clones, 82% seen once. The sequenced sample consisted of peripheral blood. Receptors originate from a woman in her sixties or seventies with active or convalescent COVID-19.

The V and J genes are TRBV7-9 and TRBJ1-1; D not resolved. Germline V lookup: CDR1 SEHNR, CDR2 FQNEAQ (reference sequence). V was shortened by 5 bases and J by 4 bases, with 8 bases between the two germline ends. The length of the CDR3 is 12 residues. CDR3 sequence: CASSRAGTEAFF. In nucleotides, the CDR3 is TGTGCCAGCAGCCGAGCGGGCACTGAAGCTTTCTTT.

This clone occurred once. The rearrangement links TRBV5-1 to TRBJ1-5; D is unclear. Germline CDR1 SGHRS, CDR2 YFSETQ. This CDR3 is built from 14 residues. V was clipped by 0 bases and J by 7 bases, with 11 bases between them. The CDR3 region has the DNA TGCGCCAGCAGCTTGGACTCAAGCAGGCAGCCCCAGCATTTT. Its protein is CASSLDSSRQPQHF. Supplemented by reference TRBV5-1 and TRBJ1-5, the full variable domain reads KAGVTQTPRYLIKTRGQQVTLSCSPISGHRSVSWYQQTPGQGLQFLFEYFSETQRNKGNFPGRFSGRQFSNSRSEMNVSTLELGDSALYLCASSLDSSRQPQHFGDGTRLSIL.

This clone was detected only a few times. This sequence joins TRBV6-1 and TRBJ1-1, with a possible D match to TRBD1 (6 bases). The CDR3 has 14 amino acids. Trimming shortened V by 3 bases and J by 4 bases, and 12 bases separated the two germline ends. Germline V gene lookup returns CDR1 MNHNS and CDR2 SASEGT. The CDR3 bases are TGTGCCAGCAGTGAGGGGGCCCGTGCCACTGAAGCTTTCTTT. Translated, it gives CASSEGARATEAFF.

The chain is built from TRBV6-4 and TRBJ1-6, with D perhaps TRBD1 (6 bases). The CDR3 runs 15 residues. Deletions cut 4 bases from V and 7 bases from J, with 14 bases between. The V gene's germline CDR1 is MRHNA and CDR2 SNTAGT. The CDR3, as DNA: TGTGCCAGCAGTGCCTCAGACAGGAGAAATTCACCCCTCCACTTT. Its translation: CASSASDRRNSPLHF.

The V call is TRBV2, the J call TRBJ2-1; TRBD1 might be the D (5 bases). CDR3 length equals 15 residues. Germline V gene sequence: CDR1 SNHLY, CDR2 FYNNEI. V gave up 6 bases and J gave up 0 bases, with 12 bases separating them. CDR3 sequence: CASSYPRGSYNEQFF. For the CDR3, the DNA is TGTGCCAGCAGCTATCCTAGGGGCTCCTACAATGAGCAGTTCTTC.

The genes are TRBV7-2 and TRBJ2-7; 10 bases fit TRBD2. J gave up 6 bases and V 7 bases, and 12 bases lay outside the gene matches. Germline V CDR1 and CDR2: SGHTA, FQGNSA. This CDR3 contains 15 residues. The CDR3: CASKSIAGGQGEQYF. The CDR3 region has the DNA TGTGCCAGCAAGTCTATAGCGGGGGGCCAAGGCGAGCAGTACTTC.

The chain uses TRBV24-1 and TRBJ2-3; a weak D match, TRBD1 (6 bases). Per germline, CDR1 KGHDR and CDR2 SFDVKD. V lost 3 bases to trimming and J lost 3 bases, with 15 bases between them. The CDR3 consists of 16 residues. The CDR3 region is CATSDPGEGSTDTQYF. DNA of the CDR3: TGTGCCACCAGTGATCCAGGGGAAGGTTCAACAGATACGCAGTATTTT.

In its sample, this clone was seen a few times. The J gene is TRBJ1-6, the V gene TRBV18; a possible D gene is TRBD1 (5 bases). There are 15 residues in the CDR3. CDR1 and CDR2 (germline): KGHSH, LQKENI. V shed 3 bases and J shed 7 bases, with 13 bases lying between them. In nucleotides, the CDR3 is TGTGCCAGCTCACCTCGCTCGGGGGGGAATTCACCCCTCCACTTT. It is translated as CASSPRSGGNSPLHF.

This chain joins TRBV6-1 and TRBJ1-3; D is undetermined. The CDR3 covers 13 residues. The V and J ends lost 0 bases and 4 bases respectively, with 4 bases between them. Looked up from germline, CDR1 is MNHNS and CDR2 is SASEGT. Here the CDR3 reads CASSEAGGNTIYF. The CDR3 coding sequence is TGTGCCAGCAGTGAAGCGGGCGGAAACACCATATATTTT.

The CDR3 region has the DNA TGTGCCTGGAGTGCGCCCTGGGGGGAAGAGACCCAGTACTTC. Protein product: CAWSAPWGEETQYF. The chain joins TRBV30 to TRBJ2-5; D is possibly TRBD2 (6 bases). The CDR3 sequence is 14 residues long. Germline CDR1 reads GTSNPN; CDR2 reads SVGIG (reference sequence). V dropped 1 base and J dropped 3 bases, with 12 bases sitting between them.

The rearrangement joins TRBV19 to TRBJ1-5; no reliable D call. CDR1 is LNHDA, CDR2 SQIVND, per germline (reference sequence). The length of the CDR3 is 15 residues. V was cut by 1 base and J by 2 bases, with 9 bases left in between. The CDR3 protein is CASSIGGTGNQPQHF. The CDR3, as DNA: TGTGCCAGTAGTATAGGAGGAACCGGCAATCAGCCCCAGCATTTT.

The sample holds many counts of this clone. This chain uses TRBV27 with TRBJ2-7; D perhaps matches TRBD2 (6 bases). This CDR3 spans 14 amino acids. V was cut by 1 base and J by 4 bases, with 11 bases left in between. Germline loops: CDR1 MNHEY, CDR2 SMNVEV (reference sequence). This CDR3 reads CASSLYGGYYEQYF. In DNA form, the CDR3 reads TGTGCCAGCAGTTTATATGGGGGGTATTACGAGCAGTACTTC.

The chain is built from TRBV25-1 and TRBJ1-2; a weak D match, TRBD1 (5 bases). Trimming cost V 2 bases and J 5 bases, with 21 bases left between them. Germline values: CDR1 MGHDK, CDR2 SYGVNS. The CDR3 extends over 17 amino acids. This CDR3 is CASSEGRGVAPRYGYTF. The CDR3 DNA reads as TGTGCCAGCAGTGAAGGTAGGGGCGTGGCCCCCAGATATGGCTACACCTTC.

CDR3 bases: TGTGCCAGCAGCAGTGGCCCAAGCGATCACAATGAGCAGTTCTTC. Its translation is CASSSGPSDHNEQFF. The chain employs TRBV5-8 and TRBJ2-1; D remains ambiguous. CDR3 length: 15 amino acids. The V gene's germline CDR1 is SGHTS and CDR2 YDEGEE. V was cut by 4 bases and J by 5 bases, with 16 bases left in between.

This clone came up once. The genes are TRBV5-8 and TRBJ2-5; 8 nucleotides align to TRBD2. Germline CDR1 reads SGHTS; CDR2 reads YDEGEE. The CDR3 is made up of 15 amino acids. Trimming removed 4 bases from V and 4 bases from J; junction bases left unmatched: 9. DNA of the CDR3: TGTGCCAGCAGCCGGGGCAGCGGGGGAGGAGAGACCCAGTACTTC. It yields the protein CASSRGSGGGETQYF.

This chain joins TRBV15 and TRBJ1-1; D unresolved. The germline V and J ends were trimmed by 0 bases and 5 bases, with 7 bases remaining between them. CDR3 length: 13 residues. The germline gives CDR1 LNHNV, CDR2 YYDKDF (reference sequence). CDR3 loop: CATSRDRVTEAFF. As DNA, the CDR3 is TGTGCCACCAGCAGAGATCGGGTGACTGAAGCTTTCTTT.

V gene TRBV7-8 combines with J gene TRBJ1-2; TRBD1 agrees at 8 bases. V lost 5 bases and J lost 11; bases outside the gene matches: 7. The CDR3 loop spans 12 amino acids. In germline, CDR1 is SGHVS, CDR2 FQNEAQ. CDR3 in DNA: TGTGCCAGCAGCCGATTACAGGGGGTGTACACCTTC. It encodes CASSRLQGVYTF.

V is TRBV6-6 and J is TRBJ1-5; D not certain. The V gene's germline CDR1 is MNHNY and CDR2 SVGAGI (reference sequence). The V gene lost 10 bases and the J gene lost 0 bases, with 13 bases spanning the gap. The CDR3 is 14 residues long. The CDR3 loop reads CATEGIGSNQPQHF. Written as DNA, the CDR3 is TGTGCCACGGAGGGTATCGGTAGCAATCAGCCCCAGCATTTT.

V gene TRBV14 combines with J gene TRBJ2-2; perhaps TRBD1 as D (6 bases). Trimming took 3 bases from V and 4 from J, leaving 12 bases between them. There are 15 residues in the CDR3. From germline, CDR1 is SGHDN and CDR2 FVKESK. CDR3 in DNA: TGTGCCAGCAGCCAGGTGACAGGACCCACCGGGGAGCTGTTTTTT. This gives the protein CASSQVTGPTGELFF.

The chain joins TRBV10-2 to TRBJ1-1, with 7 nucleotides matching TRBD1. CDR3 length: 14 residues. Trimming took 5 bases from V and 3 from J; bases not matched to a gene: 6. Germline CDR1 is WSHSY and CDR2 is SAAADI. In DNA, the CDR3 is TGCGCCAGCAGTAGACAGGGAAGTTACACTGAAGCTTTCTTT. It is translated as CASSRQGSYTEAFF.

The J gene is TRBJ1-4, the V gene TRBV18, with 9 bases matching TRBD1. CDR1 and CDR2 (germline): KGHSH, LQKENI. The CDR3 is 14 amino acids. Trimming at V came to 5 bases and at J to 10 bases, leaving 8 bases not matched to a gene. As DNA, the CDR3 is TGTGCCAGCTCAACCCGACAGGGGGAAGGAAAACTGTTTTTT. It encodes CASSTRQGEGKLFF.

V and J are TRBV29-1 and TRBJ1-2, with 7 positions matching TRBD1. V lost 0 bases, J lost 1 base, and 5 bases stayed unmatched. Germline V gene sequence: CDR1 SQVTM, CDR2 ANQGSEA. The CDR3 has 15 residues. CDR3 region: CSVEDEGQLNYGYTF. The CDR3 DNA reads TGCAGCGTTGAAGACGAGGGACAGCTTAACTATGGCTACACCTTC.

The gene calls are TRBV7-2 and TRBJ1-1; 9 positions match TRBD1. Germline V CDR1 and CDR2: SGHTA, FQGNSA. J lost 1 base, V lost 3 bases, and 3 bases had no gene match. The CDR3 sequence is 15 residues long. CDR3 nucleotides: TGTGCCAGCAGCTTCAGACAGGGGGGGAACACTGAAGCTTTCTTT. This gives the protein CASSFRQGGNTEAFF. The entire variable domain, with the rest obtained from reference TRBV7-2 and TRBJ1-1, is as follows: GAGVSQSPSNKVTEKGKDVELRCDPISGHTALYWYRQSLGQGLEFLIYFQGNSAPDKSGLPSDRFSAERTGGSVSTLTIQRTQQEDSAVYLCASSFRQGGNTEAFFGQGTRLTVV.

The V call is TRBV7-9, the J call TRBJ1-2; TRBD1 might be the D (5 bases). With 1 base removed from V and 3 bases from J, the gap between germline ends came to 9 bases. The CDR3 loop spans 14 amino acids. The germline V gene encodes CDR1 SEHNR and CDR2 FQNEAQ (reference sequence). The CDR3 here is CASSLGREDYGYTF. For the CDR3, the DNA is TGTGCCAGCAGCTTAGGCAGGGAAGACTATGGCTACACCTTC. The whole variable domain, filled in from reference TRBV7-9 and TRBJ1-2, reads DTGVSQNPRHKITKRGQNVTFRCDPISEHNRLYWYRQTLGQGPEFLTYFQNEAQLEKSRLLSDRFSAERPKGSFSTLEIQRTEQGDSAMYLCASSLGREDYGYTFGSGTRLTVV.